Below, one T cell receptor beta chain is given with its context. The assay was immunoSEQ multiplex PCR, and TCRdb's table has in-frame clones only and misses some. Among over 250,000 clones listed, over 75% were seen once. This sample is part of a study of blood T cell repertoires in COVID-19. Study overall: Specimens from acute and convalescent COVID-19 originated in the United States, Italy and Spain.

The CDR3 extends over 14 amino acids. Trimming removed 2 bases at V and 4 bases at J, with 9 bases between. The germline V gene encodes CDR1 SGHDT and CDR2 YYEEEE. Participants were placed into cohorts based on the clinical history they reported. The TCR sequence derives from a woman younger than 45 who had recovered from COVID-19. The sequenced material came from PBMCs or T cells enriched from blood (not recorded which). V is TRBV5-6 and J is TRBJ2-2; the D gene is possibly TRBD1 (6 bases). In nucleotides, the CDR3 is TGTGCCAGCAGCTTCCCGACAGGCACCGGGGAGCTGTTTTTT. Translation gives CASSFPTGTGELFF.